The present TCR beta chain was sequenced within a study of T cells in Graves' hyperthyroidism and ophthalmopathy. There are many counts of this clonotype. Antigen specificity is unknown. The CDR3 is 18 residues long. With V trimmed by 4 bases and J by 3 bases, 13 bases remained unmatched. CDR1 SGHRS and CDR2 YFSETQ come from the germline V gene. Individuals with ophthalmopathy presented a Clinical Activity Score of at least 3, a NOSPECS grade of at least 4 and a duration under 3 months. It was uncontrolled infection, other autoimmune disease, pregnancy or lactation that excluded patients. Study-wide results and caveats: Stable hyperthyroidism was separated from ophthalmopathy by a model based on 13 V-J features. Most expanded thyroid clonotypes above 0.001 also appeared in blood.

RNA transcripts gave rise to amplified TCR beta CDR3 regions. With the HTBI primer set, the TCR CDR3 went through a first round of RT-PCR. MiXCR was run by TCRdb on the multiplex PCR reads, yielding one entry per CDR3 protein. In the table there are hundreds of thousands of distinct CDR3 sequences, around 20% of which are singletons. The sequencing input was blood. J is TRBJ1-2 and V is TRBV5-1; 12 nucleotides agree with TRBD1. This receptor was obtained from a middle-aged man with Graves' ophthalmopathy. CDR3 nucleotide sequence: TGCGCCAGCAGCCCGACCCTGGGACAGGGGGCGCAGCACTATGGCTACACCTTC. Amino acids: CASSPTLGQGAQHYGYTF.